This entry is about one TCR beta chain. The clone's antigen remains unknown. Nothing much larger sits one base from this clone, and base qualities are not available. The library was prepared using the immunoSEQ multiplex PCR assay. TCRdb holds this immuneACCESS table with in-frame rearrangements only. Some clones are missing; in checked studies, unresolved V genes explain under half, and the rest has no known cause. This sample has 84,000 or so clones in its table, and around 92% of those were observed once. Jointly, the top ten make up approximately 16% of the sample. This entry is derived from a study of control samples from healthy donors and cancer patients (dated by TCRdb to about 2020). The germline V end is reduced by 2 bases and the J end by 6 bases; junction bases left unmatched: 3. The CDR3 runs 13 residues from the cysteine to the phenylalanine. The only DNA kept is the CDR3, 39 bases in frame from the first base. CDR1 and CDR2 (MNHEY, SVGEGT) derive from the germline V gene.

Sequencing input: blood. This sequence uses TRBV6-2 or TRBV6-3 and TRBJ1-2, with TRBD1 identical over 7 junction bases. The receptor was derived from a man between 45 and 60 years old in good health. This receptor has the CDR3 CASSYDRADGYTF. The sequenced DNA: TGTGCCAGCAGTTACGACAGGGCAGATGGCTACACCTTC.